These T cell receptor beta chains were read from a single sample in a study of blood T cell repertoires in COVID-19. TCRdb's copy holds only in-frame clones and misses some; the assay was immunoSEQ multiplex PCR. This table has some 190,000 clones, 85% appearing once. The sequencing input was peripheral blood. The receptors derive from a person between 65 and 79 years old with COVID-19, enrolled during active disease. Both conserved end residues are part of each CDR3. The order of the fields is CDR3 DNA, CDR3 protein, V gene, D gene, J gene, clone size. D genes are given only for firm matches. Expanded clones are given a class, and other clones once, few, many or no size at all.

cdr3_nt: TGTGCCAGCAGCTTAGTTTCTGGACTAGCGGGGACATCCTACAATGAGCAGTTCTTC; cdr3_aa: CASSLVSGLAGTSYNEQFF; v_call: TRBV7-3; d_call: TRBD2; j_call: TRBJ2-1; clone_size: .
cdr3_nt: TGTGCCAGCGGGACTAGCGGGGGGGAAAGCACAGATACGCAGTATTTT; cdr3_aa: CASGTSGGESTDTQYF; v_call: TRBV2; d_call: TRBD2; j_call: TRBJ2-3; clone_size: .
cdr3_nt: TGCGCCAGCAGCTTTGGGGGCATGAACACTGAAGCTTTCTTT; cdr3_aa: CASSFGGMNTEAFF; v_call: TRBV5-1; d_call: .; j_call: TRBJ1-1; clone_size: .
cdr3_nt: TGTGCCAGCTCACCAGAGGGGGCCAACGTCCTGACTTTC; cdr3_aa: CASSPEGANVLTF; v_call: TRBV18; d_call: .; j_call: TRBJ2-6; clone_size: .
cdr3_nt: TGTGCCAGCAGCTTAGGGGCAGGGCCCTATGGCTACACCTTC; cdr3_aa: CASSLGAGPYGYTF; v_call: TRBV7-2; d_call: .; j_call: TRBJ1-2; clone_size: .
cdr3_nt: TGTGCCAGTATCCGCCGGGACAGGGACTATGGCTACACCTTC; cdr3_aa: CASIRRDRDYGYTF; v_call: TRBV19; d_call: TRBD1; j_call: TRBJ1-2; clone_size: once
cdr3_nt: TGTGCCTGGAGTGCCGGGGATACGCAGTATTTT; cdr3_aa: CAWSAGDTQYF; v_call: TRBV30; d_call: .; j_call: TRBJ2-3; clone_size: once
cdr3_nt: TGTGCCAGCAGTTACTTTAACAGGGGTTCCGAGCAGTACTTC; cdr3_aa: CASSYFNRGSEQYF; v_call: TRBV6-6; d_call: TRBD1; j_call: TRBJ2-7; clone_size: .
cdr3_nt: TGTGCCAGCAGTAGGGGGCGGAACTCCTACAATGAGCAGTTCTTC; cdr3_aa: CASSRGRNSYNEQFF; v_call: TRBV6-5; d_call: TRBD1; j_call: TRBJ2-1; clone_size: .
cdr3_nt: TGTGCCAGCAGCTTACAGGCCCCCTATAATTCACCCCTCCACTTT; cdr3_aa: CASSLQAPYNSPLHF; v_call: TRBV7-8; d_call: .; j_call: TRBJ1-6; clone_size: once
cdr3_nt: TGTGCCAGCCTTAGGGACAGGGGACACGATGAGCAGTTCTTC; cdr3_aa: CASLRDRGHDEQFF; v_call: TRBV6-5; d_call: TRBD1; j_call: TRBJ2-1; clone_size: .
cdr3_nt: TGTGCCAGCAGCCGCCTCCTTCAGGGGGGCGTAGGCTACACCTTC; cdr3_aa: CASSRLLQGGVGYTF; v_call: TRBV3-1/TRBV3-2; d_call: TRBD1; j_call: TRBJ1-2; clone_size: .
cdr3_nt: TGCGCCAGCAGCTTGTATCCCGACAGGGGAAACGAGCAGTACTTC; cdr3_aa: CASSLYPDRGNEQYF; v_call: TRBV5-1; d_call: TRBD1; j_call: TRBJ2-7; clone_size: .
cdr3_nt: TGTGCCCTGAGTGATGCAGGTTCTCAGCCCCAGCATTTT; cdr3_aa: CALSDAGSQPQHF; v_call: TRBV28; d_call: .; j_call: TRBJ1-5; clone_size: once
cdr3_nt: TGTGCCAGCAGAGCGGGGGCCAACACCGGGGAGCTGTTTTTT; cdr3_aa: CASRAGANTGELFF; v_call: TRBV13; d_call: TRBD2; j_call: TRBJ2-2; clone_size: .